This T cell receptor (beta chain) was captured in a study of identical twins. The study, taken as a whole, reports: Twin pairs' shared out-of-frame alpha sequences were enriched in low generation probability. It was out-of-frame TCR alpha sharing in monozygotic twins that models underestimated. With beta out-of-frame sequences, excess sharing by twins was weaker.

This clonotype has only a few counts. The antigen is not known. CDR1 is SGHAT and CDR2 is FQDESV in the germline V gene (reference sequence). The CDR3 has 18 amino acids. V shed 3 bases, J shed 2 bases, and the junction held 9 bases outside the gene matches. Each donor (without exception) was a healthy Caucasian. From the 5' RACE reads, TCRdb called clonotypes with MiXCR, one entry per CDR3 protein. The top ten clones hold 0.75% to 1% of a sample with hundreds of thousands of distinct CDR3 sequences, more than 6.5% of them seen once. In addition, the sample was reused for a study of yellow fever vaccine responses in identical twins.

The sequencing sample was made of PBMCs. V gene TRBV11-1 combines with J gene TRBJ2-5, with 13 bases fitting TRBD2. The sequence was collected from a woman between 18 and 30 years old in good health. CDR3 region: CASSLGLAGTGVQETQYF. DNA of the CDR3: TGTGCCAGCAGCTTGGGACTAGCGGGAACGGGGGTACAAGAGACCCAGTACTTC.